The 10 T cell receptor beta chains listed next were all sequenced from one sample in a study of response to subunit inactivated influenza vaccine. TCRdb redid the calling of the RT-PCR reads with MiXCR, one entry per CDR3 protein. The sample shows a few hundred thousand distinct CDR3 sequences, around 22% of them seen only once. Sequenced here: PBMCs from blood, sampled less than 22 months after vaccination. The origin of the receptors is a man aged 45 to 70 who received an inactivated influenza vaccine.

Remarks on this clonotype: Since the CDR3 does not end with the conserved phenylalanine or tryptophan, this likely comes from a read error. This sequence joins TRBV7-8 and TRBJ1-1; the match to TRBD1 covers 7 bases. From germline, CDR1 is SGHVS and CDR2 FQNEAQ. V shed 4 bases, J shed 7 bases, and the junction held 6 bases outside the gene matches. The length of the CDR3 is 13 residues. In nucleotides, the CDR3 is TGTGCCAGCAGCTCCGACAGGGTCAATGAAGCTTTCCTT. It specifies CASSSDRVNEAFL.

This clonotype showed up just a few times. The V gene is TRBV25-1, the J gene TRBJ1-4; D call uncertain. Trimming left V 8 bases short and J 5 bases short, with 12 bases between. Per the germline V gene, CDR1 is MGHDK and CDR2 is SYGVNS. CDR3 length equals 13 residues. The chain's CDR3 is CASSPQNNEKLFF. As DNA, the CDR3 is TGTGCCAGCTCTCCACAAAACAATGAAAAACTGTTTTTT.

This clonotype was seen a handful of times. The chain is built from TRBV12-1 and TRBJ2-7. TRBV12-1 is reported as a pseudogene. This CDR3 comprises 12 residues. The CDR3 sequence: CASSSHSYEQYF. CDR3 DNA sequence: TGTGCCAGCAGCTCACACTCCTACGAGCAGTACTTC.

This rearrangement joins TRBV6-6 to TRBJ1-1, with a weak D call TRBD1 (5 bases). Trimming took 2 bases from V and 6 from J, leaving 7 bases between them. Germline V gives CDR1 MNHNY, CDR2 SVGAGI (reference sequence). The CDR3 loop spans 12 amino acids. The CDR3 is CASSYGDPEAFF. The CDR3 coding sequence is TGTGCCAGCAGTTACGGGGACCCTGAAGCTTTCTTT.

This chain links TRBV4-1 with TRBJ1-1; 10 nucleotides line up with TRBD1. Germline loops: CDR1 MGHRA, CDR2 YSYEKL. This CDR3 spans 16 amino acids. The ends lost 0 bases at V and 5 bases at J; junction bases unmatched: 6. The CDR3 sequence is CASSQEPGQGVTEAFF. The CDR3 DNA reads TGCGCCAGCAGCCAAGAACCCGGACAGGGGGTTACTGAAGCTTTCTTT.

This clonotype has more than one count but fewer than ten. This chain links TRBV5-1 with TRBJ1-1; TRBD1 matches 9 bases. V lost 2 bases, J lost 1 base, and 6 bases stayed unmatched. The CDR3 sequence is 16 residues long. From germline, CDR1 is SGHRS and CDR2 YFSETQ. CDR3 nucleotides: TGCGCCAGCAGCTTTGCCGGGACAGGGACGAACACTGAAGCTTTCTTT. Residues: CASSFAGTGTNTEAFF.

This clonotype appeared many times. The rearrangement links TRBV20-1 to TRBJ1-5; TRBD1 aligns across 7 bases. The germline V gene has CDR1 DFQATT and CDR2 SNEGSKA (reference sequence). This CDR3 contains 13 residues. The V gene end was trimmed by 6 bases and the J gene end by 3 bases; junction bases not matched to a gene: 5. The DNA of the CDR3 is TGCAGTGCGGGACAGAGTAACAATCAGCCCCAGCATTTT. Its translation: CSAGQSNNQPQHF.

This clonotype was seen only a few times. V usage is TRBV6-1 and J usage is TRBJ1-1; 9 bases line up with TRBD1. This CDR3 spans 14 amino acids. Trimming removed 7 bases from V and 4 bases from J; junction bases left unmatched: 7. Looked up from germline, CDR1 is MNHNS and CDR2 is SASEGT. Written as DNA, the CDR3 is TGTGCCAGCATCCGCCGGGACAGGGCCACTGAAGCTTTCTTT. This encodes CASIRRDRATEAFF.

This clonotype was seen repeatedly, ten times or more. The gene calls are TRBV4-3 and TRBJ1-4, with TRBD1 matching 9 bases. The V and J ends lost 0 bases and 8 bases, in that order; junction bases with no gene match: 10. Germline CDR1 LGHNA, CDR2 YSLEER. This CDR3 comprises 17 residues. The CDR3 region is CASSQDYFGQGKEKLFF. The CDR3 DNA sequence: TGCGCCAGCAGCCAAGACTATTTCGGACAGGGGAAGGAAAAACTGTTTTTT.

The chain has TRBV6-1 and TRBJ1-6; D gene unclear. Germline CDR1 reads MNHNS; CDR2 reads SASEGT. V was cut by 9 bases and J by 0 bases, with 15 bases left in between. CDR3 length: 16 residues. Here the CDR3 DNA reads TGTGCCAGTGAGGTGACCGCGAGCTCCTATAATTCACCCCTCCACTTT. Translation: CASEVTASSYNSPLHF.